This TCR beta chain is from a study of cytomegalovirus exposure and HLA in healthy donors (dated by TCRdb to about 2017). Context from the whole study: According to an earlier analysis of a few hundred of the donors, about 179 million T cells yielded roughly 110 million unique TCR beta sequences and approximately 280 Gb of sequence data. An early release that covered about 600 HLA-typed donors contained about 300 gigabases of sequencing data and around 85 million unique TCR sequences. Among the roughly 390 genotyped donors, roughly 80% belonged to the genetic ancestry cluster associated with self-reported Caucasian donors. The study aimed to test whether cataloging public T cell receptors could reveal signatures of past pathogen exposure. Using immunosequencing, the study profiled T cell repertoires from 500 to 800 subjects and related those repertoires to cytomegalovirus serostatus. In addition to the first cohort of hundreds of subjects, a separate validation cohort of some 120 different subjects was used. To predict cytomegalovirus infection status, the study combined high-throughput TCR immunosequencing, statistical association of individual TCRs with disease status, and machine learning. A later analysis re-examined previously published TCR beta repertoires from roughly 720 donors and added high-resolution HLA genotyping to investigate patterns of TCR occurrence. Rather than drawing on any new phenotypic data, the later analysis identified candidate immune exposures from TCR beta sequences and the way those sequences occurred across donors. To decide whether each TCR beta V gene segment behaved as functional or pseudogenic, an earlier analysis of some 570 of the donors relied on high-throughput TCR beta sequencing. Donor age, sex, ethnicity and CMV serostatus were collected together with the repertoire data. Genome-wide SNP genotypes for about 65% of the roughly 670 donors were used in a later genetic analysis, which treated that subset as a discovery cohort. Every discovery cohort repertoire had been produced on one sequencing platform. HLA typing covered class I and class II loci at four-digit resolution. The number of typed donors differed by locus: roughly 620-630 for A, B, C, DRB1 and DQB1; some 540 for DQA1; fewer than 610 for DPA1; and roughly 450 for DPB1. Four or five DR-DQ haplotypes were handled as single units for association and clustering because linkage in the cohort was strong. On average, 235,054 unique TCR beta nucleotide sequences were sequenced per donor among more than 350 genotyped donors of the cohort, with about 19% of those sequences being non-productive. Overall study outcomes, separate from this receptor: Some IMGT-functional V segments, including TRBV6-2 and TRBV6-3, could not be told apart with the 87-base-pair reads, so those segments were excluded. According to a later analysis, most CMV-associated TCR beta chains appeared to be HLA-restricted, and the HLA associations seemed to be driven largely by CMV exposure. Because HLA typing was missing for some donors at each locus, association tests included only the typed subset. Immune exposure information for the cohort was limited to CMV serostatus. A later genetic analysis associated a missense DCLRE1C variant with V-gene and J-gene trimming of TCR beta chains, and an independent cohort replicated the association. A group of highly shared sequence variants was considered likely to be a technical artifact of the sequencing pipeline. The earlier analysis of some 560 of the donors excluded some 15 rarely observed V segments, including chromosome 9 orphons, because counts were too low. An earlier analysis of around 540 of the donors showed that most TCR beta V segments appeared in productive rearrangements either about 90% or about 30% of the time, which broadly matched IMGT annotations. A later genetic analysis reported fewer N-insertions in productive TCRs among donors in an Asian-associated ancestry cluster than the roughly 700-donor mean. In a later analysis, some 18,000 TCR beta sequences were associated with specific HLA alleles at a false discovery rate of 0.05. According to a later analysis, parvovirus B19, influenza, CMV and Epstein-Barr virus appeared linked to several top co-occurrence clusters. The classifier was reported to diagnose cytomegalovirus status with high specificity and sensitivity in both the original cohort and the validation cohort. Three of the identified cytomegalovirus-associated TCR beta chains were confirmed in vitro to be specific for cytomegalovirus antigens. Most TCR sequences were seen in very few donors, while some public TCRs were found in many individuals. A further reported finding was that TCR beta sequences accurately predicted the HLA-A and HLA-B alleles for most subjects in the first cohort. According to a later analysis, TCR association rates differed among HLA loci, with DRB1 alleles showing the most associated TCRs and HLA-C alleles showing the fewest. When HLA alleles, especially DR and DQ, strongly co-occurred, TCR associations were difficult to assign to individual alleles. The presence/absence analyses assumed that sequencing depth was roughly uniform across donors, and that assumption may not be true. Only TCR beta chains were sequenced in this cohort, and the absence of alpha or paired-chain data limited detectable features. Linkage disequilibrium might explain the correlated functional status among segregating V segments, but an unknown experimental factor could not be excluded. It was suggested by the authors that the approach could potentially be generalized to other disease states and immunological phenotypes. The study gave a list of 150 to 200 TCR beta chains associated with cytomegalovirus. Compared with equally common non-associated chains, HLA-associated TCR beta chains in a later analysis were more clonally expanded and had lower generation probabilities.

Inclusive of the bounding cysteine and phenylalanine, the CDR3 is 15 residues long. Left in the record is the CDR3 DNA by itself, 45 bases read in frame from the first base. A distance of 16 bases separates the germline ends of V and J, which lose 4 bases and 4 bases respectively. The germline V gene specifies SGHVS as CDR1 and FNYEAQ as CDR2. The method was the immunoSEQ multiplex PCR assay. For the multiplex PCR, a mixture combining 60 forward primers for TCR Vbeta segments and 13 reverse primers for TCR Jbeta segments was used. Amplification of the CDR3 region of rearranged TCR beta genes was performed with a multiplex PCR assay on genomic DNA. The amplified TCR beta libraries were sequenced on the Illumina HiSeq System as 87-base-pair reads. The original pipeline was this. A later analysis tallied about 77 million unique TCR beta chains across the roughly 610 repertoires, and around 12 million of those chains were shared by two or more donors. Raw reads were error-corrected and collapsed into unique sequences with a nearest-neighbor algorithm that merged closely related sequences to remove PCR and sequencing errors. CDR3 sequences were aligned to IMGT reference sequences to assign V, D and J gene segments. For a sequence to be retained, a match of at least six nucleotides was required to both a V gene segment and a J gene segment. Rearrangements were called productive when the CDR3 lacked stop codons and stayed in frame with V and J; all others were non-productive. Following IMGT convention, CDR3 was defined as the stretch from the second conserved V-encoded cysteine up to the conserved J-encoded phenylalanine. Sequences without an unambiguous match to a single V gene segment were excluded from the earlier analysis of over 500 of the donors. An earlier analysis of under 750 of the donors called V segments functional above 56.7% productive rearrangements and segregating when the between-donor standard deviation exceeded 5%. A statistical classification framework was built for diagnosing cytomegalovirus status from the catalog of TCR beta chain sequences. In a later analysis, TCR nucleotide sequences were compared against IMGT/GENE-DB human TR gene sequences so that V and J genes could be assigned. The TCRdist pipeline was used in a later analysis to assign CDR3 sequences and most-parsimonious VDJ recombination scenarios. In a later analysis, each TCR beta chain was defined by its CDR3 amino acid sequence together with its V-gene family, and reads lacking a unique V-gene family were excluded. To address suspected cross-contamination and a sequencing artifact, a later analysis removed around 590 highly shared, low-generation-probability nucleotide sequences. In a later analysis, a clonal expansion index was calculated for each public chain from normalized within-repertoire ranks of inferred template counts. In a later analysis, generation probabilities were computed using a VDJ recombination model fitted to out-of-frame rearrangements, and the results were checked against IGoR. In a later analysis, hypergeometric tests were used to score TCR-TCR, TCR-HLA and TCR-CMV co-occurrence, with a repertoire-size bias correction applied to TCR pairs. False discovery rates were estimated in a later analysis by permuting HLA or CMV assignments 20 times. In a later analysis, co-occurring TCRs were grouped using DBSCAN, and TCRdist sequence similarity was added for clustering within HLA-allele-positive subsets. Co-occurrence clustering excluded repertoires with fewer than 30,000 or more than 120,000 public chains, plus five with anomalous nucleotide sharing. TCRdb mirrors the immuneACCESS table, restricted to in-frame sequences. Some clones are absent from its copies; in checked studies, under half trace to an unresolved V gene, and the reason for the others is unknown. V and J calls and clone size are those listed in that table; D and trimming were worked out from the DNA. This sample holds roughly 170,000 clones; more than 80% were observed only once. The ten largest clones represent 0.77% of the sample.

Details on this clone: This clone's antigen is unknown. No qualities accompany the bases; no much larger clone lies one base away.

The cohort consisted of more than 650 healthy bone marrow donors. At the time of sampling, all cohort members were nominally healthy, though unrecorded immune exposures were likely present. The donor was CMV seronegative and belonged to the group of under 400 seronegative cohort members. A peripheral blood sample was collected from each donor, and TCR beta sequencing was performed on peripheral blood mononuclear cells. The Qiagen DNeasy Blood Extraction Kit was used to extract genomic DNA from the blood cell samples. Sequencing was carried out using PBMCs. The source is a young woman in good health and CMV-seronegative. The sequence links TRBV7-6 to TRBJ2-5; D gene: possibly TRBD1, on 6 matching bases. The nucleotides read TGTGCCAGCAGCTCAACCCTGGACAGTAGAGAGACCCAGTACTTC. Its protein reads: CASSSTLDSRETQYF.